The clone carrying this TCR beta chain came up many times. What it binds is not known. TCRdb ran MiXCR on the 5' RACE reads and lists one entry per CDR3 protein. The top ten hold around 2.9% of the sample, which has tens of thousands of distinct CDR3 sequences, around 12% seen once. Trimming pared 4 bases from V and 4 bases from J, leaving 13 bases between. This CDR3 is 14 amino acids long. This specimen comes from a study of early T cells in non-severe SARS-CoV-2 infection. Study conclusions and caveats: Matching against VDJdb likely underestimated virus-specific expansions, favoring anti-spike CD8.

The starting material was whole blood, obtained at baseline. The sequence was obtained from an adult who was a healthcare worker with PCR-confirmed SARS-CoV-2 infection or an uninfected control (not recorded which). The V and J genes are TRBV12-3 or TRBV12-4 and TRBJ1-2; TRBD1 might be the D (5 bases). CDR3 loop: CASSYGAGAYGYTF. Here the CDR3 DNA reads TGTGCCAGCAGTTATGGGGCAGGTGCCTATGGCTACACCTTC.